The rows below give T cell receptor beta chains drawn from one sample of a study of T cells in Graves' hyperthyroidism and ophthalmopathy. A single record per CDR3 protein comes from TCRdb applying MiXCR to the multiplex PCR reads. The sample holds more than 550,000 distinct CDR3 sequences; approximately 42% are singletons and the top ten take less than 9%. Input material: peripheral blood or thyroid tissue (not recorded which). The receptors originated from an adult man with Graves' disease, either hyperthyroidism or ophthalmopathy (not recorded which). The CDR3 runs from the conserved cysteine through the conserved F or W. A D gene is named only where the DNA matches it firmly. Clone size is shown for a subset of rows, as once, few, many or a class of expanded clone.

size: .; D: .; J: TRBJ1-3; V: TRBV9; CDR3: CASSPGGANGNTIYF; DNA: TGTGCCAGCAGCCCCGGAGGGGCTAATGGAAACACCATATATTTT
size: .; D: .; J: TRBJ1-2; V: TRBV7-3; CDR3: CASSLSAGGSGTF; DNA: TGTGCCAGCAGCCTAAGTGCTGGGGGGAGCGGCACCTTC
size: .; D: TRBD1; J: TRBJ1-6; V: TRBV11-2; CDR3: CASSNSGTGFSPLHF; DNA: TGCGCCAGCAGCAACTCCGGGACAGGGTTTTCACCCCTCCACTTT
size: few; D: .; J: TRBJ1-1; V: TRBV12-3/TRBV12-4; CDR3: CASSLAAALTEAFF; DNA: TGTGCCAGCAGTTTAGCCGCAGCTCTCACTGAAGCTTTCTTT
size: .; D: TRBD1; J: TRBJ1-2; V: TRBV6-1; CDR3: CASSKDRGSLIFYGYTF; DNA: TGTGCCAGCAGTAAGGACAGGGGATCTCTCATCTTCTATGGCTACACCTTC
size: .; D: .; J: TRBJ2-7; V: TRBV7-2; CDR3: CASSLLGPKGHEQYF; DNA: TGTGCCAGCAGCTTGTTGGGGCCCAAAGGCCACGAGCAGTACTTC
size: .; D: .; J: TRBJ1-4; V: TRBV7-9; CDR3: CASSLGRPGPVGEKLFF; DNA: TGTGCCAGCAGCTTAGGGCGGCCAGGGCCTGTTGGGGAAAAACTGTTTTTT
size: once; D: .; J: TRBJ2-7; V: TRBV2; CDR3: CASSERGGIQYF; DNA: TGTGCCAGCAGTGAGCGGGGTGGGATTCAGTACTTC
size: few; D: .; J: TRBJ1-1; V: TRBV7-9; CDR3: CASTVRGGTEAFF; DNA: TGTGCCAGCACTGTCCGCGGCGGAACAGAAGCTTTCTTT
size: once; D: .; J: TRBJ1-4; V: TRBV29-1; CDR3: CSVVETATNEKLFF; DNA: TGCAGCGTTGTGGAGACAGCAACTAATGAAAAACTGTTTTTT
size: .; D: TRBD2; J: TRBJ2-2; V: TRBV11-2; CDR3: CASSYRSGGPNAGELFF; DNA: TGTGCCAGCAGCTACAGAAGCGGGGGGCCTAACGCCGGGGAGCTGTTTTTT
size: .; D: .; J: TRBJ1-5; V: TRBV24-1; CDR3: CATSAAGLREPQHF; DNA: TGTGCCACCAGTGCTGCAGGGTTGAGGGAGCCCCAGCATTTT
size: many; D: TRBD1; J: TRBJ1-1; V: TRBV10-3; CDR3: CAIWDRDTEAFF; DNA: TGTGCCATCTGGGACAGGGACACTGAAGCTTTCTTT
size: .; D: TRBD1; J: TRBJ1-4; V: TRBV5-1; CDR3: CASRPGTGGDREKLFF; DNA: TGCGCCAGCAGGCCCGGGACAGGGGGCGATCGTGAAAAACTGTTTTTT
size: .; D: .; J: TRBJ1-6; V: TRBV6-1; CDR3: CASSPTLRTARNSPLHF; DNA: TGTGCCAGCAGTCCCACCCTAAGGACGGCAAGAAATTCACCCCTCCACTTT
size: .; D: .; J: TRBJ1-6; V: TRBV5-6; CDR3: CAWSVSENSPLHF; DNA: TGTGCCTGGAGTGTCTCGGAGAATTCACCCCTCCACTTT
size: many; D: .; J: TRBJ1-6; V: TRBV10-3; CDR3: CAISESNRIITLHF; DNA: TGTGCCATCAGTGAGTCGAACAGGATCATAACCCTCCACTTT
size: once; D: .; J: TRBJ2-5; V: TRBV10-3; CDR3: CAISRGGRETQYF; DNA: TGTGCCATCTCACGGGGTGGTCGGGAGACCCAGTACTTC
size: .; D: .; J: TRBJ1-1; V: TRBV30; CDR3: CAWSSLEVAEAFF; DNA: TGTGCCTGGAGTTCATTGGAGGTGGCTGAAGCTTTCTTT
size: few; D: .; J: TRBJ2-7; V: TRBV12-3/TRBV12-4; CDR3: CASSAIGSSEQYF; DNA: TGTGCCAGCAGTGCCATCGGGTCTAGCGAGCAGTACTTC
size: many; D: TRBD1; J: TRBJ2-7; V: TRBV10-3; CDR3: CAISAGTAYEQYF; DNA: TGTGCCATCAGTGCCGGGACAGCCTACGAGCAGTACTTC
size: .; D: TRBD1; J: TRBJ2-6; V: TRBV7-9; CDR3: CASSLGGQGDSGANVLTF; DNA: TGTGCCAGCAGCTTAGGAGGACAGGGGGACTCTGGGGCCAACGTCCTGACTTTC
size: .; D: .; J: TRBJ2-2; V: TRBV7-3; CDR3: CASSSLDERIAELFF; DNA: TGTGCCAGCAGCTCTTTAGACGAAAGGATCGCGGAGCTGTTTTTT
size: few; D: .; J: TRBJ2-7; V: TRBV7-9; CDR3: CASSIPGHNSYEQYF; DNA: TGTGCCAGCAGCATCCCGGGGCACAACTCCTACGAGCAGTACTTC
size: .; D: .; J: TRBJ2-7; V: TRBV24-1; CDR3: CATSDLAGDDEQYF; DNA: TGTGCCACCAGTGATTTAGCAGGGGACGACGAGCAGTACTTC
size: .; D: .; J: TRBJ2-3; V: TRBV29-1; CDR3: CSAEGIRDTQYF; DNA: TGCAGCGCCGAGGGAATTCGAGATACGCAGTATTTT
size: .; D: TRBD1; J: TRBJ2-7; V: TRBV7-9; CDR3: CASSSTLTGTGAVEQYF; DNA: TGTGCCAGCAGCAGTACGCTCACCGGGACAGGGGCGGTTGAGCAGTACTTC
size: .; D: .; J: TRBJ1-1; V: TRBV5-1; CDR3: CASRLDGLNTEAFF; DNA: TGCGCCAGCAGACTCGACGGGTTGAACACTGAAGCTTTCTTT
size: .; D: TRBD1; J: TRBJ1-2; V: TRBV25-1; CDR3: CASSEWAGGDGYTF; DNA: TGTGCCAGCAGTGAATGGGCAGGGGGAGACGGCTACACCTTC
size: many; D: TRBD1; J: TRBJ1-1; V: TRBV19; CDR3: CASSSRTGHTEAFF; DNA: TGTGCCAGTAGTTCGAGGACAGGACACACTGAAGCTTTCTTT
size: many; D: TRBD1; J: TRBJ2-7; V: TRBV29-1; CDR3: CSVGQTGRSEQYF; DNA: TGCAGCGTTGGTCAGACAGGGCGTAGCGAGCAGTACTTC
size: .; D: .; J: TRBJ1-3; V: TRBV4-1; CDR3: CASSQDTPGNTIYF; DNA: TGCGCCAGCAGCCAAGACACCCCTGGAAACACCATATATTTT
size: .; D: .; J: TRBJ2-5; V: TRBV6-6; CDR3: CASSLVARQETQYF; DNA: TGTGCCAGCAGTTTAGTAGCGCGCCAAGAGACCCAGTACTTC
size: few; D: .; J: TRBJ1-5; V: TRBV20-1; CDR3: CSARDLGISNQPQHF; DNA: TGCAGTGCTAGAGATCTAGGGATTAGCAATCAGCCCCAGCATTTT
size: .; D: .; J: TRBJ1-2; V: TRBV12-3/TRBV12-4; CDR3: CASSSNVDYGYTF; DNA: TGTGCCAGCAGCTCGAACGTTGACTATGGCTACACCTTC
size: .; D: .; J: TRBJ1-5; V: TRBV19; CDR3: CASSKDSNQHF; DNA: TGTGCCAGTAGTAAGGACAGCAATCAGCATTTT
size: .; D: TRBD2; J: TRBJ2-5; V: TRBV20-1; CDR3: CSASLGVMRTSGETQYF; DNA: TGCAGTGCCTCCTTGGGGGTTATGCGGACTAGCGGGGAGACCCAGTACTTC
size: many; D: .; J: TRBJ1-5; V: TRBV12-3/TRBV12-4; CDR3: CASSEGFQPQHF; DNA: TGTGCCAGCAGTGAGGGCTTCCAGCCCCAGCATTTT
size: few; D: .; J: TRBJ2-5; V: TRBV7-9; CDR3: CASSSPTSHETQYF; DNA: TGTGCCAGCAGCTCCCCGACTAGTCACGAGACCCAGTACTTC
size: few; D: TRBD1; J: TRBJ1-5; V: TRBV12-3/TRBV12-4; CDR3: CASWTGTGNQPQHF; DNA: TGTGCCAGCTGGACAGGGACCGGCAATCAGCCCCAGCATTTT
size: .; D: .; J: TRBJ1-1; V: TRBV7-8; CDR3: CASSEGRVGNTEAFF; DNA: TGTGCCAGCAGCGAGGGGAGGGTTGGGAACACTGAAGCTTTCTTT
size: many; D: .; J: TRBJ1-5; V: TRBV7-2; CDR3: CASSPGHPNQPQHF; DNA: TGTGCCAGCAGCCCGGGACACCCCAATCAGCCCCAGCATTTT
size: few; D: .; J: TRBJ1-2; V: TRBV20-1; CDR3: CSAREQGGGYTF; DNA: TGCAGTGCTAGAGAACAGGGTGGAGGCTACACCTTC
size: many; D: .; J: TRBJ1-2; V: TRBV12-3/TRBV12-4; CDR3: CASSLGGVYGYTF; DNA: TGTGCCAGCAGTCTTGGGGGAGTCTATGGCTACACCTTC
size: many; D: .; J: TRBJ1-6; V: TRBV2; CDR3: CASSETRYQENSPLHF; DNA: TGTGCCAGCAGTGAAACCCGATATCAAGAAAATTCACCCCTCCACTTT
size: .; D: .; J: TRBJ1-6; V: TRBV19; CDR3: CASSIHVRIRGSPLHF; DNA: TGTGCCAGTAGTATACATGTTAGGATCCGGGGTTCACCCCTCCACTTT
size: few; D: TRBD1; J: TRBJ1-2; V: TRBV9; CDR3: CASSDGTVKNYGYTF; DNA: TGTGCCAGCAGCGACGGGACAGTGAAAAACTATGGCTACACCTTC
size: few; D: .; J: TRBJ2-6; V: TRBV10-3; CDR3: CAGGTSSGANVLTF; DNA: TGTGCGGGGGGTACGTCCTCTGGGGCCAACGTCCTGACTTTC